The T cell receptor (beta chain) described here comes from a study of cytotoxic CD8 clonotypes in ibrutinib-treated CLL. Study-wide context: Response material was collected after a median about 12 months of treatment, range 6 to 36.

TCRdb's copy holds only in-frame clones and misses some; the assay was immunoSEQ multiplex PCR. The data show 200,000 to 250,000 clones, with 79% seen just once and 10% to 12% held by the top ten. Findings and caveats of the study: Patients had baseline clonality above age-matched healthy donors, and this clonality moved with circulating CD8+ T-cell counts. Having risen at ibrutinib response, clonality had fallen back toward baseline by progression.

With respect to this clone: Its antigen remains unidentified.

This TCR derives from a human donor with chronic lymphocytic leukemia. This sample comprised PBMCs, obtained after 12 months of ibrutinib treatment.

The CDR3 nucleotides read TGCGCCAGCAGCCCGGAGGGCTCCTACAATGAGCAGTTCTTC. Protein sequence: CASSPEGSYNEQFF. The genes are TRBV5-1 and TRBJ2-1; weak D call: TRBD2 (6 bases). The V and J ends lost 4 bases and 0 bases respectively, with 8 bases between them. The CDR3 extends over 14 amino acids. Germline values: CDR1 SGHRS, CDR2 YFSETQ.